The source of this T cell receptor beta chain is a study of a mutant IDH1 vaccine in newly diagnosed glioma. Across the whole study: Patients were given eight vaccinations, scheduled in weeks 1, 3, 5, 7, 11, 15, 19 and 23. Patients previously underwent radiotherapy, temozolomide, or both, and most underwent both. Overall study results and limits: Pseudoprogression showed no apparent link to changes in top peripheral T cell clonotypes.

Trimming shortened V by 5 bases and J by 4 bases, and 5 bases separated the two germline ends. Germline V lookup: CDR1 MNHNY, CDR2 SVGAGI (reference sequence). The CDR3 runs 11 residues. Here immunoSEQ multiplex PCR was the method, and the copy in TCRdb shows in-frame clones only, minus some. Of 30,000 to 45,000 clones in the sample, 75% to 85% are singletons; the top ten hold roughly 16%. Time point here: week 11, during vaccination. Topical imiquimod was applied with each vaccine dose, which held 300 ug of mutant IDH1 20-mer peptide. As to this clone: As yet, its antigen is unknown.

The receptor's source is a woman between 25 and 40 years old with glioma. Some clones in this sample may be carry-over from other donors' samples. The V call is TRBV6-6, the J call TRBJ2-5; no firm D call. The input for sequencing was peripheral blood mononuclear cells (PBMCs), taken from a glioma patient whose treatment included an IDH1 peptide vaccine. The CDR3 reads CASSSGETQYF. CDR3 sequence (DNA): TGTGCCAGCAGTAGTGGAGAGACCCAGTACTTC.